One and the same sample provided the 32 T cell receptor beta chains below, sequenced in a study of OX40 agonist ivuxolimab in advanced cancers. Measured with immunoSEQ multiplex PCR; TCRdb has only the in-frame clones, and not every one. This table holds tens of thousands of clones, around 85% found once. The starting material was CD4+ or CD8+ T cells sorted from blood, obtained in a trial of the OX40 agonist ivuxolimab. Every receptor here comes from an adult with an advanced solid tumor such as melanoma, head and neck, liver or kidney cancer.

The rearrangement links TRBV5-6 to TRBJ1-2, with D possibly matching TRBD1 (6 bases). Germline-derived CDR1 and CDR2 are SGHDT and YYEEEE. The CDR3 length is 15 residues. Deletions cut 2 bases from V and 8 bases from J, with 19 bases between. The CDR3 DNA follows: TGTGCCAGCAGCTTCTCAGGAGACGACCAGGGGGGCTACACCTTC. Translated: CASSFSGDDQGGYTF.

The J gene is TRBJ2-7, the V gene TRBV4-2, with 8 bases that match TRBD2. Looked up from germline, CDR1 is LGHNA and CDR2 is YNFKEQ. Unmatched junction bases numbered 5, after V lost 0 bases and J lost 7 bases. The CDR3 spans 14 residues. The CDR3 protein is CASSQDGLAGEQYF. DNA of the CDR3: TGTGCCAGCAGCCAAGATGGGCTAGCGGGTGAGCAGTACTTC.

J is TRBJ1-1 and V is TRBV7-9; a possible D gene is TRBD1 (6 bases). V was shortened by 1 base and J by 1 base, with 7 bases between the two germline ends. This CDR3 spans 14 amino acids. Germline V lookup: CDR1 SEHNR, CDR2 FQNEAQ (reference sequence). The CDR3 sequence is CASSLGQANTEAFF. The CDR3 DNA follows: TGTGCCAGCAGCTTAGGACAGGCGAACACTGAAGCTTTCTTT. Full variable domain (rest looked up from reference TRBV7-9 and TRBJ1-1): DTGVSQNPRHKITKRGQNVTFRCDPISEHNRLYWYRQTLGQGPEFLTYFQNEAQLEKSRLLSDRFSAERPKGSFSTLEIQRTEQGDSAMYLCASSLGQANTEAFFGQGTRLTVV.

The chain employs TRBV4-1 and TRBJ2-1; TRBD2 aligns across 8 bases. The CDR3 is made up of 15 amino acids. With V trimmed by 8 bases and J by 7 bases, 13 bases remained unmatched. CDR1 and CDR2 from the germline V gene are MGHRA and YSYEKL. The CDR3 DNA follows: TGCGCCAGCCGAGTATCCGGGACTAGTAGTAATGAGCAGTTCTTC. Protein: CASRVSGTSSNEQFF.

The CDR3 DNA reads as TGTGCCAGCAGCCCGTTACCCGGGGACTATGGCTACACCTTC. This codes for CASSPLPGDYGYTF. This rearrangement joins TRBV6-5 to TRBJ1-2; no clear D gene. The CDR3 length is 14 residues. Deletions cut 6 bases from V and 3 bases from J, with 14 bases between. Germline CDR1 and CDR2: MNHEY and SVGAGI.

The rearrangement uses TRBV27 and TRBJ2-2, with 9 bases identical to TRBD1. J gave up 0 bases and V 4 bases, and 9 bases lay outside the gene matches. CDR3 size: 18 residues. CDR1 and CDR2 from the germline V gene are MNHEY and SMNVEV (reference sequence). The CDR3 protein is CASSSGTGRVTNTGELFF. The CDR3 DNA follows: TGTGCCAGCAGTTCCGGGACAGGGAGGGTCACGAACACCGGGGAGCTGTTTTTT.

This clone was seen just once. V usage is TRBV6-5 and J usage is TRBJ2-6; no clear D gene. The CDR3 spans 15 residues. The ends were cut back, 8 bases at V and 0 bases at J, with 11 bases in the middle. The germline gives CDR1 MNHEY, CDR2 SVGAGI. CDR3 region: CASGKGLSGANVLTF. The CDR3 DNA reads TGTGCCAGCGGCAAGGGTCTCTCTGGGGCCAACGTCCTGACTTTC.

This rearrangement joins TRBV27 to TRBJ1-6, with D maybe TRBD1 (5 bases). V shed 5 bases and J shed 8 bases, with 19 bases lying between them. Germline lookup yields CDR1 MNHEY and CDR2 SMNVEV (reference sequence). This CDR3 is 16 amino acids long. This chain's CDR3 is CASSPRDGAGHSPLHF. Here the CDR3 DNA reads TGTGCCAGCAGTCCTCGGGACGGAGCCGGGCATTCACCCCTCCACTTT.

The V gene is TRBV15, the J gene TRBJ2-7; D is possibly TRBD1 (7 bases). The germline gives CDR1 LNHNV, CDR2 YYDKDF (reference sequence). The CDR3 runs 14 residues. Trimming took off 8 bases at V and 6 bases at J, with 20 bases between the two ends. CDR3 sequence reads: CATSRDSVSAEQYF. CDR3 DNA: TGTGCCACCTCGCGGGACAGCGTTTCCGCCGAGCAGTACTTC. Combining the CDR3 with reference TRBV15 and TRBJ2-7 gives the whole variable domain DAMVIQNPRYQVTQFGKPVTLSCSQTLNHNVMYWYQQKSSQAPKLLFHYYDKDFNNEADTPDNFQSRRPNTSFCFLDIRSPGLGDTAMYLCATSRDSVSAEQYFGPGTRLTVT.

The chain couples TRBV7-2 to TRBJ1-3; D is uncertain. This CDR3 has 18 residues. Trimming shortened V by 2 bases and J by 0 bases, and 17 bases separated the two germline ends. Germline CDR1 reads SGHTA; CDR2 reads FQGNSA. The DNA for the CDR3 is TGTGCCAGCAGCTTATCGCTCGCAACTTATAGCTCTGGAAACACCATATATTTT. This codes for CASSLSLATYSSGNTIYF.

The gene calls are TRBV18 and TRBJ2-5; D could derive from TRBD1 or TRBD2 (5 bases each). The CDR3 spans 12 residues. V was cut by 3 bases and J by 3 bases, with 5 bases left in between. Per germline, CDR1 KGHSH and CDR2 LQKENI. The CDR3 protein is CASSPGEETQYF. Here the CDR3 DNA reads TGTGCCAGCTCACCGGGGGAAGAGACCCAGTACTTC.

The J gene is TRBJ1-3, the V gene TRBV6-6; no firm D call. The CDR3 is made up of 16 amino acids. From germline, CDR1 is MNHNY and CDR2 SVGAGI (reference sequence). Trimming shortened V by 6 bases and J by 1 base, and 16 bases separated the two germline ends. The CDR3 loop is CASSRERPTSGNTIYF. The CDR3, as DNA: TGTGCCAGCAGCCGAGAGAGGCCCACATCTGGAAACACCATATATTTT.

The V call is TRBV7-2, the J call TRBJ2-7; 9 bases agree with TRBD1. The germline CDR1 and CDR2 sequences are SGHTA and FQGNSA. This CDR3 spans 16 amino acids. Trimming removed 5 bases from V and 0 bases from J; junction bases left unmatched: 8. The CDR3 sequence: CASSPLPGQGSYEQYF. In DNA form, the CDR3 reads TGTGCCAGCAGCCCGCTCCCGGGACAGGGCTCCTACGAGCAGTACTTC.

The genes are TRBV28 and TRBJ2-1, with 14 bases matching TRBD2. J gave up 8 bases and V 4 bases, and 10 bases lay outside the gene matches. This CDR3 comprises 17 residues. Germline loops: CDR1 MDHEN, CDR2 SYDVKM. The CDR3 loop reads CASSSTTSGRARDEQFF. The CDR3 DNA sequence: TGTGCCAGCAGTTCGACGACTAGCGGGAGGGCCAGGGATGAGCAGTTCTTC. Supplemented by reference TRBV28 and TRBJ2-1, the full variable domain reads DVKVTQSSRYLVKRTGEKVFLECVQDMDHENMFWYRQDPGLGLRLIYFSYDVKMKEKGDIPEGYSVSREKKERFSLILESASTNQTSMYLCASSSTTSGRARDEQFFGPGTRLTVL.

The genes are TRBV30 and TRBJ2-7, with D perhaps matching TRBD2 (5 bases). V was pared by 0 bases and J by 5 bases, with 8 bases between. In germline, CDR1 is GTSNPN, CDR2 SVGIG (reference sequence). The CDR3 runs to 12 residues. CDR3 nucleotides: TGTGCCTGGAGTGTTGCGGGCCACGAGCAGTACTTC. This translates into CAWSVAGHEQYF. The full variable domain, in which reference TRBV30 and TRBJ2-7 provide the parts outside the CDR3, is SQTIHQWPATLVQPVGSPLSLECTVEGTSNPNLYWYRQAAGRGLQLLFYSVGIGQISSEVPQNLSASRPQDRQFILSSKKLLLSDSGFYLCAWSVAGHEQYFGPGTRLTVT.

CDR3 protein: CASSLLAGYYNEQFF. The CDR3 nucleotides read TGTGCCAGCAGCCTGCTAGCGGGATATTACAATGAGCAGTTCTTC. V and J are TRBV7-2 and TRBJ2-1; 9 bases map to TRBD2. This CDR3 spans 15 amino acids. V trimming: 5 bases; J trimming: 4 bases; junction bases outside the gene matches: 6. Germline loops: CDR1 SGHTA, CDR2 FQGNSA.

In this sample, this clone turned up once. The CDR3 spells CASSDSGANVLTF. The CDR3 DNA follows: TGTGCCAGCAGTGACTCTGGGGCCAACGTCCTGACTTTC. This chain connects TRBV6-4 to TRBJ2-6; D is unclear. Trimming removed 0 bases at V and 3 bases at J, with 0 bases between. Germline V gene lookup returns CDR1 MRHNA and CDR2 SNTAGT. CDR3 length equals 13 residues.

V and J are TRBV10-3 and TRBJ2-7, with D possibly matching TRBD2 (6 bases). This CDR3 region has 15 residues. Trimming cost V 4 bases and J 6 bases, with 19 bases left between them. Germline lookup yields CDR1 ENHRY and CDR2 SYGVKD. The CDR3 sequence: CAISGTSFGGGEQYV. The CDR3 DNA reads TGTGCCATCAGTGGGACCTCTTTTGGGGGAGGCGAGCAGTACGTC.

The chain couples TRBV28 to TRBJ2-2; TRBD2 matches 7 bases. This CDR3 has 14 amino acids. In germline, CDR1 is MDHEN, CDR2 SYDVKM. Trimming removed 9 bases from V and 1 base from J; junction bases left unmatched: 5. The CDR3 sequence is CASFPGGNTGELFF. The CDR3 DNA reads as TGTGCCAGTTTCCCGGGAGGGAACACCGGGGAGCTGTTTTTT.

The chain combines TRBV7-9 with TRBJ2-1; TRBD2 agrees at 8 bases. The CDR3 sequence is 13 residues long. Germline V gene sequence: CDR1 SEHNR, CDR2 FQNEAQ (reference sequence). The trim removed 9 bases at V and 5 bases at J, leaving 6 bases unmatched. CDR3 coding DNA: TGTGCCAGTGGACTAGCAAGAGACAATGAGCAGTTCTTC. Encoded protein: CASGLARDNEQFF.

V and J are TRBV5-1 and TRBJ1-1, with a possible D match to TRBD1 (5 bases). V lost 0 bases, J lost 1 base, and 13 bases lay in between. The CDR3 runs to 16 residues. Per the germline V gene, CDR1 is SGHRS and CDR2 is YFSETQ. CDR3 sequence: CASSLAVGRGNTEAFF. For the CDR3, the DNA is TGCGCCAGCAGCTTGGCCGTGGGGAGGGGGAACACTGAAGCTTTCTTT.

This clone was picked up one time. The chain has TRBV28 and TRBJ1-2, with D perhaps TRBD1 (6 bases). Trimming cost V 6 bases and J 10 bases, with 18 bases left between them. Germline V gene sequence: CDR1 MDHEN, CDR2 SYDVKM. CDR3 size: 13 residues. The chain's CDR3 is CASSQHNRDAYTF. The CDR3 DNA follows: TGTGCCAGCAGCCAACATAACAGGGACGCCTACACCTTC.

This clone was observed once. The rearrangement joins TRBV30 to TRBJ2-1, with a weak D call TRBD1 (6 bases). CDR3 size: 15 residues. V lost 1 base to trimming and J lost 3 bases, with 13 bases between them. Germline V lookup: CDR1 GTSNPN, CDR2 SVGIG (reference sequence). CDR3 sequence: CAWSAPGQGYNEQFF. In nucleotides, the CDR3 is TGTGCCTGGAGTGCCCCGGGACAAGGCTACAATGAGCAGTTCTTC.

The gene calls are TRBV19 and TRBJ2-7; D is possibly TRBD1 (5 bases). The length of the CDR3 is 14 residues. From germline, CDR1 is LNHDA and CDR2 SQIVND (reference sequence). Trimming took 6 bases from V and 3 from J, leaving 15 bases between them. The CDR3 nucleotides read TGTGCCAGTAGCACGACAGACCTAGGCTACGAGCAGTACTTC. This codes for CASSTTDLGYEQYF. Using reference TRBV19 and TRBJ2-7 for the parts outside the CDR3, the full variable domain is DGGITQSPKYLFRKEGQNVTLSCEQNLNHDAMYWYRQDPGQGLRLIYYSQIVNDFQKGDIAEGYSVSREKKESFPLTVTSAQKNPTAFYLCASSTTDLGYEQYFGPGTRLTVT.

This rearrangement joins TRBV4-1 to TRBJ1-4; D is undetermined. Trimming shortened V by 4 bases and J by 4 bases, and 22 bases separated the two germline ends. The CDR3 is made up of 18 amino acids. CDR1 is MGHRA, CDR2 YSYEKL, per germline. CDR3 DNA sequence: TGCGCCAGCAGCCCAACGGTAGCGGCCGAGCGGAGTAATGAAAAACTGTTTTTT. Its translation is CASSPTVAAERSNEKLFF.

This clone was found a few times. The rearrangement uses TRBV2 and TRBJ2-1, with TRBD2 matching over 11 bases. Germline assignment: CDR1 SNHLY and CDR2 FYNNEI. Losses at the gene ends were 9 bases for V and 1 base for J; bases not matched to a gene: 2. The CDR3 is 14 amino acids. CDR3 amino acids: CARGTSGSYNEQFF. In DNA, the CDR3 is TGTGCCAGGGGGACTAGCGGATCCTACAATGAGCAGTTCTTC.

This clone was observed once. The J gene is TRBJ2-7, the V gene TRBV6-6, with 7 bases lining up with TRBD1. CDR1 is MNHNY and CDR2 is SVGAGI in the germline V gene (reference sequence). The J segment lost 3 bases and the V segment lost 7 bases, leaving 6 bases of the junction unmatched. This CDR3 region has 13 residues. The CDR3 sequence is CASTGTDDYEQYV. The CDR3 coding sequence is TGTGCCAGCACTGGGACAGACGACTACGAGCAGTACGTC.

The chain employs TRBV7-9 and TRBJ2-3, with TRBD1 identical over 10 bases. Looked up from germline, CDR1 is SEHNR and CDR2 is FQNEAQ (reference sequence). This CDR3 comprises 15 residues. After removal of 1 base from V and 8 bases from J, the junction contained 6 bases not matched to a gene. The CDR3 DNA reads TGTGCCAGCAGCTTAGGACAGGGGGCAGGAGCTACGCAGTATTTT. It translates to CASSLGQGAGATQYF.

The chain carries TRBV7-3 and TRBJ2-1; D is possibly TRBD2 (6 bases). The CDR3 extends over 13 amino acids. The V end was cut by 5 bases, the J end by 8 bases, with 13 bases between. CDR1 and CDR2 (germline): SGHTA, FQGTGA. The CDR3 sequence: CASSGGPPDEQFF. The CDR3 region has the DNA TGTGCCAGCAGCGGAGGGCCACCGGATGAGCAGTTCTTC.

This sequence joins TRBV6-1 and TRBJ1-1; D uncertain. The CDR3 has 15 amino acids. Germline V lookup: CDR1 MNHNS, CDR2 SASEGT. Between the trimmed V and J ends, which lost 6 bases and 1 base, there was a span of 15 bases. The CDR3 region has the DNA TGTGCCAGCAGGGACCCTAGGAGCCCGAACACTGAAGCTTTCTTT. Translated: CASRDPRSPNTEAFF.

The rearrangement uses TRBV7-9 and TRBJ1-1, with 8 bases lining up with TRBD1. CDR1 and CDR2 from the germline V gene are SEHNR and FQNEAQ (reference sequence). The trim removed 5 bases at V and 5 bases at J, leaving 4 bases unmatched. This CDR3 region has 13 residues. CDR3 region: CASSPRQGTEAFF. The CDR3 nucleotides are TGTGCCAGCAGCCCGCGACAGGGGACTGAAGCTTTCTTT. The full variable domain, in which reference TRBV7-9 and TRBJ1-1 provide the parts outside the CDR3, is DTGVSQNPRHKITKRGQNVTFRCDPISEHNRLYWYRQTLGQGPEFLTYFQNEAQLEKSRLLSDRFSAERPKGSFSTLEIQRTEQGDSAMYLCASSPRQGTEAFFGQGTRLTVV.

J is TRBJ2-4 and V is TRBV10-1, with D maybe TRBD2 (6 bases). The germline V gene encodes CDR1 WNHNN and CDR2 SYGVQD (reference sequence). Trimming shortened V by 10 bases and J by 3 bases, and 16 bases separated the two germline ends. This CDR3 is 14 amino acids long. The CDR3 sequence is CATAAGGGKNIQYF. In DNA form, the CDR3 reads TGCGCCACTGCGGCCGGGGGAGGCAAAAACATTCAGTACTTC.